Each of the 32 T cell receptor beta chains below was sequenced from the same sample in a study of CD8 T cells in Susac syndrome. cDNA came from approximately 0.5 to 1 ug RNA primed by random hexamers. In TCRdb, the immunoSEQ multiplex PCR reads were re-called with MiXCR into one record per CDR3 protein. The sample yields roughly 250,000 distinct CDR3 sequences, 90% to 96% seen once. Sequenced input: CD4+ T cells from PBMCs. These receptors were obtained from a human donor with Susac syndrome.

The rearrangement joins TRBV9 to TRBJ2-1; 14 positions match TRBD2. This CDR3 is built from 15 residues. Germline CDR1 reads SGDLS; CDR2 reads YYNGEE. J was trimmed by 6 bases and V by 5 bases; bases with no gene match: 4. CDR3: CASRRLAGGGNEQFF. The CDR3, as DNA: TGTGCCAGCAGGAGACTAGCGGGAGGGGGCAATGAGCAGTTCTTC.

The chain recombines TRBV30 with TRBJ2-1; TRBD1 might be the D (6 bases). Germline CDR1 and CDR2: GTSNPN and SVGIG (reference sequence). The CDR3 loop spans 15 amino acids. Trimming took off 3 bases at V and 9 bases at J, with 21 bases between the two ends. The CDR3 coding sequence is TGTGCCTGGAGGGGAACAGGGATCGCCTACGGTGAGCAGTTCTTC. Its protein is CAWRGTGIAYGEQFF.

The chain combines TRBV5-6 with TRBJ2-5; 9 bases align to TRBD2. The CDR3 runs 15 residues. Germline-derived CDR1 and CDR2 are SGHDT and YYEEEE. The V and J ends lost 4 bases and 5 bases, in that order; junction bases with no gene match: 9. The CDR3 DNA sequence: TGTGCCAGCAGCGGGACTAGCTCGGGTAGGGAGACCCAGTACTTC. Residues: CASSGTSSGRETQYF.

This clonotype occurred once. The chain links TRBV29-1 to TRBJ2-1; TRBD2 might be the D (6 bases). The CDR3 has 14 residues. Germline values: CDR1 SQVTM, CDR2 ANQGSEA. V was pared by 2 bases and J by 5 bases, with 13 bases between. CDR3 sequence: CSVETLAYNNEQFF. As DNA, the CDR3 is TGCAGCGTTGAAACACTAGCATATAACAATGAGCAGTTCTTC.

This chain joins TRBV25-1 and TRBJ2-3; tentatively, D is TRBD1 or TRBD2 (5 bases each). The germline gives CDR1 MGHDK, CDR2 SYGVNS. Deletions cut 1 base from V and 1 base from J, with 12 bases between. The CDR3 loop spans 16 amino acids. CDR3 coding DNA: TGTGCCAGCAGTGAATTTTCGGGGCTGCGCACAGATACGCAGTATTTT. It specifies CASSEFSGLRTDTQYF.

The V gene is TRBV29-1, the J gene TRBJ1-5; D remains ambiguous. The V gene lost 5 bases and the J gene lost 4 bases, with 12 bases spanning the gap. CDR3 length: 13 residues. The germline gives CDR1 SQVTM, CDR2 ANQGSEA. The CDR3 loop is CSVLDLSNQPQHF. CDR3 DNA sequence: TGCAGCGTTCTGGACTTGTCGAATCAGCCCCAGCATTTT.

This chain links TRBV2 with TRBJ2-1; no clear D gene. The CDR3 covers 13 residues. V gave up 4 bases and J gave up 5 bases, with 9 bases separating them. The germline V gene encodes CDR1 SNHLY and CDR2 FYNNEI. CDR3 nucleotides: TGTGCCAGCAGTGTATTACAAAACAATGAGCAGTTCTTC. It encodes CASSVLQNNEQFF.

The V and J genes are TRBV5-4 and TRBJ2-7; weak D call: TRBD2 (6 bases). This CDR3 spans 15 amino acids. The V end was cut by 0 bases, the J end by 0 bases, with 10 bases between. CDR1 and CDR2 (germline): SGHNT, YYREEE (reference sequence). The CDR3 coding sequence is TGTGCCAGCAGCTTGGAGATGGGAGGCTCCTACGAGCAGTACTTC. Amino acid sequence: CASSLEMGGSYEQYF.

As regards this clonotype: At one end the junction does not follow the germline gene, possibly because of a read error. The chain has TRBV5-1 and TRBJ2-2, with D possibly matching TRBD2 (5 bases). This CDR3 contains 13 residues. Germline V lookup: CDR1 SGHRS, CDR2 YFSETQ. CDR3 coding DNA: TGTGCTAGCAGCTTGGGCAACACCGGGGAGCTGTTTTTT. This gives the protein CASSLGNTGELFF.

The genes are TRBV7-6 and TRBJ2-7; 7 nucleotides align to TRBD1. The J segment lost 2 bases and the V segment lost 5 bases, leaving 12 bases of the junction unmatched. Germline V lookup: CDR1 SGHVS, CDR2 FNYEAQ. CDR3 length: 16 amino acids. DNA for the CDR3: TGTGCCAGCAGCCCCGGGAAGGGGGCAACTCCCTACGAGCAGTACTTC. Its translation is CASSPGKGATPYEQYF.

V and J are TRBV20-1 and TRBJ2-3, with D maybe TRBD2 (5 bases). This CDR3 spans 16 amino acids. Germline V gene sequence: CDR1 DFQATT, CDR2 SNEGSKA (reference sequence). The V gene lost 3 bases and the J gene lost 3 bases, with 19 bases spanning the gap. The CDR3 loop is CSARPMDGKPTDTQYF. CDR3 sequence (DNA): TGCAGTGCTAGGCCCATGGACGGGAAGCCTACAGATACGCAGTATTTT.

The V gene is TRBV20-1, the J gene TRBJ2-3; 11 bases match TRBD2. The germline gives CDR1 DFQATT, CDR2 SNEGSKA (reference sequence). Trimming removed 4 bases from V and 2 bases from J; junction bases left unmatched: 5. The CDR3 extends over 15 amino acids. The CDR3 sequence is CSAILAGEATDTQYF. The CDR3, as DNA: TGCAGTGCTATACTAGCGGGAGAAGCCACAGATACGCAGTATTTT.

The chain combines TRBV20-1 with TRBJ2-3; no definite D call. This CDR3 is 11 amino acids long. Trimming shortened V by 6 bases and J by 4 bases, and 8 bases separated the two germline ends. Germline V lookup: CDR1 DFQATT, CDR2 SNEGSKA (reference sequence). The CDR3 coding sequence is TGCAGTGCCCTCCGGGCAGATACGCAGTATTTT. Translation: CSALRADTQYF.

V gene TRBV12-3 or TRBV12-4 combines with J gene TRBJ2-2, with D possibly matching TRBD1 (6 bases). The CDR3 has 13 amino acids. V was trimmed by 4 bases and J by 11 bases, leaving 14 bases between them. CDR3 amino acids: CASSSSGTTELFF. CDR3 nucleotide sequence: TGTGCCAGCAGTTCCTCCGGGACAACAGAGCTGTTTTTT.

The chain recombines TRBV7-9 with TRBJ1-2; D is possibly TRBD1 (5 bases). Trimming left V 4 bases short and J 6 bases short, with 12 bases between. The germline V gene has CDR1 SEHNR and CDR2 FQNEAQ (reference sequence). This CDR3 region has 13 residues. The CDR3 DNA follows: TGTGCCAGCAGCTACAACAGGCAAAATGGCTACACCTTC. Protein product: CASSYNRQNGYTF. Together with reference TRBV7-9 and TRBJ1-2, the CDR3 gives the full variable domain: DTGVSQNPRHKITKRGQNVTFRCDPISEHNRLYWYRQTLGQGPEFLTYFQNEAQLEKSRLLSDRFSAERPKGSFSTLEIQRTEQGDSAMYLCASSYNRQNGYTFGSGTRLTVV.

V and J are TRBV3-1 and TRBJ2-5; D is unresolved. The CDR3 has 16 amino acids. The V and J ends lost 1 base and 5 bases respectively, with 17 bases between them. Germline V gene sequence: CDR1 LGHDT, CDR2 YNNKEL (reference sequence). CDR3 sequence: CASSQVRAARWETQYF. DNA for the CDR3: TGTGCCAGCAGCCAAGTACGCGCCGCTAGATGGGAGACCCAGTACTTC.

The chain carries TRBV29-1 and TRBJ2-5, with D tentatively TRBD2 (7 bases). Deletions cut 7 bases from V and 1 base from J, with 13 bases between. The CDR3 is 13 residues long. Germline CDR1 is SQVTM and CDR2 is ANQGSEA. Here the CDR3 DNA reads TGCAGCGGTGATGGGGGGGCCCAAGAGACCCAGTACTTC. This encodes CSGDGGAQETQYF.

The gene calls are TRBV29-1 and TRBJ2-7; D gene ambiguous. The CDR3 totals 12 residues. Germline V CDR1 and CDR2: SQVTM, ANQGSEA. V lost 7 bases to trimming and J lost 2 bases, with 12 bases between them. The CDR3 here is CSAQILPYEQYF. The CDR3 DNA reads TGCAGCGCCCAGATACTACCCTACGAGCAGTACTTC.

The J gene is TRBJ2-7, the V gene TRBV29-1; possibly TRBD1 or TRBD2 for D (6 bases each). Germline values: CDR1 SQVTM, CDR2 ANQGSEA. Trimming removed 4 bases at V and 5 bases at J, with 12 bases between. This CDR3 comprises 12 residues. The CDR3 DNA reads TGCAGCGTTGCCAGGGGCGGGAACGAGCAGTACTTC. Translating it yields CSVARGGNEQYF.

This chain joins TRBV6-5 and TRBJ1-2, with 9 nucleotides matching TRBD1. Per the germline V gene, CDR1 is MNHEY and CDR2 is SVGAGI. The CDR3 is 15 residues long. Trimming removed 0 bases from V and 1 base from J; junction bases left unmatched: 0. The CDR3 coding sequence is TGTGCCAGCAGTTACTCGGGACAGGGTAACTATGGCTACACCTTC. Protein sequence: CASSYSGQGNYGYTF.

This rearrangement joins TRBV29-1 to TRBJ2-1, with D possibly TRBD1 on 5 matching bases. The CDR3 sequence is 14 residues long. Germline lookup yields CDR1 SQVTM and CDR2 ANQGSEA. V shed 5 bases and J shed 3 bases, with 14 bases lying between them. CDR3 loop: CSVPDSLHYNEQFF. CDR3 nucleotides: TGCAGCGTTCCAGACAGCCTACACTACAATGAGCAGTTCTTC.

The chain joins TRBV20-1 to TRBJ2-5, with 9 bases lining up with TRBD1. The CDR3 is made up of 15 amino acids. Germline-derived CDR1 and CDR2 are DFQATT and SNEGSKA (reference sequence). J gave up 5 bases and V 1 base, and 8 bases lay outside the gene matches. CDR3 amino acids: CSARGQQGAWETQYF. The CDR3 DNA reads as TGCAGTGCTAGAGGCCAACAGGGGGCCTGGGAGACCCAGTACTTC.

This sequence joins TRBV20-1 and TRBJ2-3, with D perhaps matching TRBD2 (6 bases). The CDR3 consists of 16 residues. The germline V gene has CDR1 DFQATT and CDR2 SNEGSKA (reference sequence). V lost 5 bases and J lost 1, with 19 bases in between. The DNA for the CDR3 is TGCAGTGCTCCCGGTCAGGCTTCGGGGGGCACAGATACGCAGTATTTT. Translated, it gives CSAPGQASGGTDTQYF.

The chain employs TRBV30 and TRBJ2-3; 8 nucleotides match TRBD1. The CDR3 has 13 residues. Per the germline V gene, CDR1 is GTSNPN and CDR2 is SVGIG (reference sequence). Trimming took 2 bases from V and 4 from J; bases not matched to a gene: 2. The CDR3 DNA reads TGTGCCTGGAGTCCCAGGGGGCCAGATACGCAGTATTTT. This gives the protein CAWSPRGPDTQYF. Full variable domain (remainder filled in from reference TRBV30 and TRBJ2-3): SQTIHQWPATLVQPVGSPLSLECTVEGTSNPNLYWYRQAAGRGLQLLFYSVGIGQISSEVPQNLSASRPQDRQFILSSKKLLLSDSGFYLCAWSPRGPDTQYFGPGTRLTVL.

The genes are TRBV15 and TRBJ2-1; D perhaps matches TRBD1 (5 bases). Trimming pared 4 bases from V and 1 base from J, leaving 8 bases between. This CDR3 is built from 14 residues. Germline loops: CDR1 LNHNV, CDR2 YYDKDF (reference sequence). CDR3 region: CATSKSGSYNEQFF. The CDR3 DNA reads as TGTGCCACCAGCAAGTCAGGGTCCTACAATGAGCAGTTCTTC.

This chain uses TRBV4-1 with TRBJ2-1; 13 positions match TRBD2. Germline trimming cut 2 bases from V and 9 bases from J; bases unmatched to any gene: 7. The CDR3 has 16 amino acids. CDR1 is MGHRA, CDR2 YSYEKL, per germline. In DNA form, the CDR3 reads TGCGCCAGCAGCCAAACTAGCGGGAGGGGACGAGGTGAGCAGTTCTTC. It codes for CASSQTSGRGRGEQFF.

V usage is TRBV20-1 and J usage is TRBJ1-2, with TRBD1 matching 9 bases. V was clipped by 1 base and J by 4 bases; unmatched bases: 13. Germline V gene data show CDR1 as DFQATT and CDR2 as SNEGSKA (reference sequence). The CDR3 has 17 amino acids. CDR3 sequence: CSARGLKGQGTSYGYTF. The CDR3 coding sequence is TGCAGTGCTAGAGGGCTAAAGGGACAGGGTACCTCCTATGGCTACACCTTC.

The J gene is TRBJ1-2, the V gene TRBV20-1, with 7 bases lining up with TRBD1. The J segment lost 8 bases and the V segment lost 3 bases, leaving 6 bases of the junction unmatched. The CDR3 is made up of 12 amino acids. The germline V gene encodes CDR1 DFQATT and CDR2 SNEGSKA (reference sequence). In DNA form, the CDR3 reads TGCAGTGCTAGTAGGGCAGGGGGAGGCTACACCTTC. It encodes CSASRAGGGYTF.

The rearrangement uses TRBV30 and TRBJ1-4; D is ambiguous. The CDR3 sequence is 12 residues long. Germline V CDR1 and CDR2: GTSNPN, SVGIG (reference sequence). Trimming pared 0 bases from V and 8 bases from J, leaving 7 bases between. This chain's CDR3 is CAWSVSGEKLFF. The CDR3 bases are TGTGCCTGGAGTGTCTCTGGGGAAAAACTGTTTTTT. Full variable domain (rest looked up from reference TRBV30 and TRBJ1-4): SQTIHQWPATLVQPVGSPLSLECTVEGTSNPNLYWYRQAAGRGLQLLFYSVGIGQISSEVPQNLSASRPQDRQFILSSKKLLLSDSGFYLCAWSVSGEKLFFGSGTQLSVL.

This clonotype was seen only once. J is TRBJ1-3 and V is TRBV3-1, with D unresolved. V gave up 1 base and J gave up 0 bases, with 7 bases separating them. The germline V gene has CDR1 LGHDT and CDR2 YNNKEL (reference sequence). This CDR3 has 15 amino acids. This chain's CDR3 is CASSQGRNSGNTIYF. The CDR3 coding sequence is TGTGCCAGCAGCCAAGGACGGAACTCTGGAAACACCATATATTTT.

This chain connects TRBV14 to TRBJ1-1; 11 positions match TRBD1. V lost 4 bases to trimming and J lost 7 bases; unmatched junction nucleotides: 5. Germline CDR1 and CDR2: SGHDN and FVKESK. This CDR3 spans 14 amino acids. The CDR3: CASSLWTGGGEAFF. DNA of the CDR3: TGTGCCAGCAGCCTTTGGACAGGGGGCGGTGAAGCTTTCTTT.

This rearrangement joins TRBV29-1 to TRBJ2-2, with TRBD1 matching over 9 bases. Trimming removed 3 bases from V and 5 bases from J; junction bases left unmatched: 4. Germline V lookup: CDR1 SQVTM, CDR2 ANQGSEA. This CDR3 has 14 amino acids. The CDR3 coding sequence is TGCAGCGTTGATAAGGACAGGGGAACCGGGGAGCTGTTTTTT. Translated: CSVDKDRGTGELFF.